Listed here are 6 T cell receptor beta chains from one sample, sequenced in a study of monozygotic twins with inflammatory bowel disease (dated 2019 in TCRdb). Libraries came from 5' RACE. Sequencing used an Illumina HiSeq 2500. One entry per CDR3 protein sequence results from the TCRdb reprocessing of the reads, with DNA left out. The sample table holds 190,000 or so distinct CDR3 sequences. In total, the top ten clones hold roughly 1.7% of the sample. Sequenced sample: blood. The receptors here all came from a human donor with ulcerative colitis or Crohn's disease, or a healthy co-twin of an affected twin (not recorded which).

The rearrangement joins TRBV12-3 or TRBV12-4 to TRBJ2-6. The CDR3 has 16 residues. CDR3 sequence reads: CASSSTRISGANVLTF.

The CDR3 region is CASSPGGGTVYTGELFF. This chain uses TRBV5-1 with TRBJ2-2; TCRdb lists TRBD1, though no DNA is available to test this call. Germline V lookup: CDR1 SGHRS, CDR2 YFSETQ. CDR3 length: 17 residues.

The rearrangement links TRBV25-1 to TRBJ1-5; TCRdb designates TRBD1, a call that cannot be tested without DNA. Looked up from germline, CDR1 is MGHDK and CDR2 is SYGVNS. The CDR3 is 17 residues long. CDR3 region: CAMIGDRGEASNQPQHF.

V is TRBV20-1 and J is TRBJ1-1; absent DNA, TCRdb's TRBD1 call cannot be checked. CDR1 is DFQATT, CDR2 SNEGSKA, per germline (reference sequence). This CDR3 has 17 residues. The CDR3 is CSARGGSSFDMNTEAFF.

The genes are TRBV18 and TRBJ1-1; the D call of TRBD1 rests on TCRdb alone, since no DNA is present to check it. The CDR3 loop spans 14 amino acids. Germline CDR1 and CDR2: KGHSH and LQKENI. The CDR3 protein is CASSPGQTNTEAFF.

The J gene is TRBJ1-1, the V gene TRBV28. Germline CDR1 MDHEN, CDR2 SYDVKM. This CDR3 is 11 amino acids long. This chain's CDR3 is CASSYYTEAFF.